These T cell receptor beta chains were read from a single sample in a study of blood T cells in healthy people across ages. TCRdb independently ran MiXCR on the 5' RACE reads; one entry per CDR3 protein. The data contain about 970,000 distinct CDR3 sequences, 45% to 60% of them seen just once; the ten biggest clones take up over 20%. Sequenced input: blood. These receptors were collected from a woman aged 60 to 75 in good health. Each CDR3 is given with its conserved first and last residue. The order of the fields is clone size, D gene, J gene, V gene, CDR3 DNA, CDR3 protein. A D gene is named only where the DNA matches it firmly. Part of the rows lack a size; the others show once, few, many or a class for expanded clones.

NA NA TRBJ1-1 TRBV6-2/TRBV6-3 TGTGCCGGCCTCAGGGGTCGTATAACAACTGAAGCTTTCTTT CAGLRGRITTEAFF
NA NA TRBJ2-3 TRBV20-1 TGCAGTGCTAGGACAGCCAGCACAGATACGCAGTATTTT CSARTASTDTQYF
NA NA TRBJ2-7 TRBV11-3 TGTGCCAGCAGCTTATACCGGGACGGACTCTCCTACGAGCAGTACTTC CASSLYRDGLSYEQYF
NA NA TRBJ2-7 TRBV20-1 TGCAGTGCTAGCCCCGCCGGAAGCTACGAGCAGTACTTC CSASPAGSYEQYF
NA NA TRBJ2-5 TRBV9 TGTGCCAGCAGCGTAGGGGGCTACCAAGAGACCCAGTACTTC CASSVGGYQETQYF
NA NA TRBJ2-2 TRBV2 TGTGCCAGCGTGAAGGGGGTTCGGACCGGGGAGCTGTTTTTT CASVKGVRTGELFF
NA NA TRBJ2-7 TRBV3-1 TGTGCCAGCAGTCAAGACCCGAACTCCTACAATGAGCAGTACTTC CASSQDPNSYNEQYF
once TRBD2 TRBJ2-3 TRBV7-2 TGTGCCAGCAGTTTAAGGGGTCCGGTAGCGGGGGGCACAGATACGCAGTATTTT CASSLRGPVAGGTDTQYF
NA TRBD1 TRBJ1-2 TRBV5-4 TGTGCCAGCAGCCCTAAGACAGGGATCTATGGCTACACCTTC CASSPKTGIYGYTF
NA NA TRBJ2-1 TRBV6-2/TRBV6-3 TGTGCCAGCACCGCACATGGCGGCTCCTACAATGAGCAGTTCTTC CASTAHGGSYNEQFF
NA NA TRBJ1-2 TRBV29-1 TGCAGCGTTGACCTGTCGGCGGAACTTAACTATGGCTACACCTTC CSVDLSAELNYGYTF
NA NA TRBJ2-2 TRBV28 TGTGCCAGCAGCGGACCTCAGGGTGGGCTGTTTTTT CASSGPQGGLFF
NA TRBD2 TRBJ2-1 TRBV14 TGTGCCAGCAGCCAAGTCGTGGGTTTTGGGACTAAGAACAATGAGCAGTTCTTC CASSQVVGFGTKNNEQFF
once TRBD2 TRBJ2-1 TRBV20-1 TGCAGTGCCCTCCCAACTAGCGGGAGGGACAATGAGCAGTTCTTC CSALPTSGRDNEQFF
NA NA TRBJ2-3 TRBV20-1 TGCAGTGCTAGCGCAGGGGCGGGCACAGATACGCAGTATTTT CSASAGAGTDTQYF
NA NA TRBJ2-5 TRBV29-1 TGCAGCGTTGAAACTAACACCCTTGAGACCCAGTACTTC CSVETNTLETQYF